This T cell receptor beta chain was sequenced for a study of cytomegalovirus exposure and HLA in healthy donors (dated by TCRdb to about 2017). As for the study more broadly: According to an earlier analysis of several hundred of the donors, some 170 million T cells yielded 90 million to 140 million unique TCR beta sequences and about 300 Gb of sequence data. An early release that covered fewer than 800 HLA-typed donors contained approximately 300 gigabases of sequencing data and tens of millions of unique TCR sequences. Of the roughly 400 genotyped donors, roughly 85% fell in the genetic ancestry cluster associated with self-reported Caucasian donors. The study aimed to test whether signatures of past pathogen exposure could be identified by cataloging public T cell receptors. The study profiled the T cell repertoires of under 700 subjects by immunosequencing and related them to cytomegalovirus serostatus. In addition to the first cohort of approximately 670 subjects, a separate validation cohort of 120 different subjects was used. To predict cytomegalovirus infection status, the study brought together high-throughput TCR immunosequencing, statistical association of individual TCRs with disease status, and machine learning. A later analysis re-examined previously published TCR beta repertoires from roughly 720 donors and added high-resolution HLA genotyping to investigate patterns of TCR occurrence. Rather than using new phenotypic data, the later analysis identified candidate immune exposures from TCR beta sequences and from how often those sequences occurred across donors. An earlier analysis of 450 to 750 of the donors used high-throughput TCR beta sequencing to judge whether each TCR beta V gene segment behaved as functional or pseudogenic. Donor age, sex, ethnicity and CMV serostatus were compiled alongside the repertoire data. A later genetic analysis used genome-wide SNP genotypes for about 55% of the 666 donors, treating that subset as a discovery cohort. All discovery cohort repertoires had been generated using a single sequencing platform. HLA typing covered class I and class II loci at four-digit resolution. The number of donors typed differed by locus, with about 629-630 for A, B, C, DRB1 and DQB1, roughly 520 for DQA1, nearly 610 for DPA1, and roughly 450 for DPB1. Because of strong linkage in the cohort, 5 or 6 DR-DQ haplotypes were treated as single units for association and clustering. Across some 400 genotyped donors of the cohort, an average of about 200,000 unique TCR beta nucleotide sequences per donor were sequenced, and roughly a sixth of those sequences were non-productive.

The germline V gene (reference sequence) yields GTSNPN for CDR1 and SVGIG for CDR2. From the cysteine up to the phenylalanine, the CDR3 has a length of 14 residues. Solely the CDR3 DNA is kept, with 42 bases framed from the first base. Between the V and J ends, shortened by 2 bases and 8 bases respectively, the junction contains 18 bases. The cohort consisted of approximately 690 healthy bone marrow donors. All cohort members were sampled while nominally healthy, although unrecorded immune exposures were likely present. The donor tested CMV seropositive, placing the donor among the 290 or so seropositive members of the cohort. Every donor gave a peripheral blood sample, and the peripheral blood mononuclear cells from that sample were used for TCR beta sequencing. Genomic DNA extraction from the blood cell samples was performed with the Qiagen DNeasy Blood Extraction Kit. Library preparation was by the immunoSEQ multiplex PCR assay. For the multiplex PCR, a mixture combining 60 forward primers for TCR Vbeta segments and 13 reverse primers for TCR Jbeta segments was used. The CDR3 region of rearranged TCR beta genes was amplified from genomic DNA with a multiplex PCR assay. The Illumina HiSeq System was used to sequence the amplified TCR beta libraries as 87-base-pair reads. Turning to the authors' computational methods: Across the roughly 640 repertoires, a later analysis counted 75 million to 90 million unique TCR beta chains, approximately 12 million of which were shared by at least two donors. To remove PCR and sequencing errors, raw reads were error-corrected and collapsed into unique sequences using a nearest-neighbor algorithm that merged closely related sequences. V, D and J gene segments were assigned by aligning CDR3 sequences to IMGT reference sequences. For a sequence to be retained, a match of at least six nucleotides was required to both a V gene segment and a J gene segment. A rearrangement was called productive if the CDR3 had no stop codons and remained in frame with V and J, and every other rearrangement was called non-productive. Following IMGT convention, CDR3 was defined as the stretch from the second conserved V-encoded cysteine up to the conserved J-encoded phenylalanine. The earlier analysis of some 540 of the donors excluded any sequence lacking an unambiguous match to a single V gene segment. In an earlier analysis of 587 of the donors, a V segment was called functional when productive rearrangements were above 56.7%, and segregating when the standard deviation between donors exceeded 5%. A statistical classification framework was built to diagnose cytomegalovirus status from the catalog of TCR beta chain sequences. A later analysis assigned V and J genes by comparing TCR nucleotide sequences with IMGT/GENE-DB human TR gene sequences. Using the TCRdist pipeline, a later analysis assigned CDR3 sequences along with most-parsimonious VDJ recombination scenarios. In a later analysis, each TCR beta chain was defined by its CDR3 amino acid sequence together with its V-gene family, and reads lacking a unique V-gene family were excluded. A later analysis removed 550 to 650 highly shared, low-generation-probability nucleotide sequences to deal with suspected cross-contamination and a sequencing artifact. A later analysis calculated a clonal expansion index for each public chain from normalized within-repertoire ranks of inferred template counts. A later analysis computed generation probabilities with a VDJ recombination model fitted to out-of-frame rearrangements, and checked the results against IGoR. Hypergeometric tests were used in a later analysis to score TCR-TCR, TCR-HLA and TCR-CMV co-occurrence, with a repertoire-size bias correction applied to the TCR pairs. In a later analysis, false discovery rates were estimated by permuting HLA or CMV assignments 20 times. In a later analysis, co-occurring TCRs were grouped with DBSCAN, and TCRdist sequence similarity was added when clustering was performed within HLA-allele-positive subsets. Co-occurrence clustering excluded repertoires with fewer than 30,000 or more than 120,000 public chains, plus five with anomalous nucleotide sharing. The immuneACCESS repertoire file appears here via TCRdb, limited to in-frame rearrangements. These files lack a portion of the clones; in checked studies, under half of the deficit traces to unresolved V genes, and the cause of the others is not known. The V and J calls and clone size are taken from that table; D and trimming were inferred from the DNA. The sample contains 52,000 or so clones, roughly 73% of them found a single time. The biggest ten clones account for 2.5% to 3% of the sample.

The paper as a whole reports these results and caveats: Correlated functional status among segregating V segments might reflect linkage disequilibrium, but an unknown experimental factor could not be ruled out. Three of the identified cytomegalovirus-associated TCR beta chains were confirmed in vitro to be specific for cytomegalovirus antigens. When HLA alleles, especially DR and DQ, strongly co-occurred, TCR associations were difficult to assign to individual alleles. It was suggested by the authors that the approach could potentially be generalized to other disease states and immunological phenotypes. In a later analysis, HLA-associated TCR beta chains showed more clonal expansion and lower generation probabilities than non-associated chains that were equally common. In an earlier analysis of approximately 600 of the donors, most TCR beta V segments were observed in productive rearrangements about 87% or about 30% of the time, broadly matching IMGT annotations. A further reported finding was that TCR beta sequences accurately predicted the HLA-A and HLA-B alleles for most subjects in the first cohort. Because counts were too low, 15 to 20 rarely observed V segments, including chromosome 9 orphons, were left out of the earlier analysis of a few hundred of the donors. V-gene and J-gene trimming of TCR beta chains was associated with a missense DCLRE1C variant in a later genetic analysis, and the association was replicated in an independent cohort. Immune exposure information for the cohort was limited to CMV serostatus. Several of the top co-occurrence clusters appeared to be linked to parvovirus B19, influenza, CMV and Epstein-Barr virus, according to a later analysis. A total of 150 to 200 TCR beta chains were listed by the study as associated with cytomegalovirus. Cytomegalovirus status was reported to be diagnosed by the classifier with high specificity and sensitivity in both the original and validation cohorts. At a false discovery rate of 0.05, a later analysis linked about 17,000 TCR beta sequences to specific HLA alleles. A cluster of highly shared sequence variants was judged likely to be a technical artifact of the sequencing pipeline. Because some donors lacked HLA typing at each locus, the association tests relied only on the typed subset. Most TCR sequences were seen in very few donors, while some public TCRs were found in many individuals. Sequencing depth was assumed to be roughly uniform across donors in the presence/absence analyses, though that assumption may not hold. Compared with the 666-donor mean, donors in an Asian-associated ancestry cluster had fewer N-insertions in productive TCRs, according to a later genetic analysis. In this cohort, only TCR beta chains were sequenced, and detectable features were limited by the absence of alpha or paired-chain data. Some IMGT-functional V segments, including TRBV6-2 and TRBV6-3, could not be distinguished by the 87-base-pair reads and were therefore excluded. In a later analysis, TCR association rates were found to vary across HLA loci, with the most associated TCRs seen for DRB1 alleles and the fewest for HLA-C alleles. Most CMV-associated TCR beta chains appeared to be HLA-restricted in a later analysis, and the HLA associations seemed to be driven largely by CMV exposure.

A word on this clone: This clone's antigen is unknown. No qualities accompany the bases; no much larger clone lies one base away.

In this chain, TRBV30 is recombined with TRBJ1-2; the D gene cannot be named for sure. What was sequenced was PBMCs. The clonotype originates from a woman in her forties in good health and CMV-seropositive. Read as DNA, the sequence is TGTGCCTGGAGTCTAAAGAGTCGTGTCCCCGGCTACACCTTC. This codes for CAWSLKSRVPGYTF.